These T cell receptor beta chains were read from a single sample in a study of shared clonotypes between healthy human individuals. The method was immunoSEQ multiplex PCR; TCRdb's version includes in-frame clones alone and lacks a portion of them. The sample contains 2 million to 2.5 million clones, just over 90% of which appear only once. Sequencing was done on a sample of naive CD4+ T cells from PBMCs. Receptor source: a man aged 18 to 35 in good health. Some clones in this sample may be carry-over from other donors' samples. Both conserved end residues are part of each CDR3. The order of the fields is CDR3 DNA, CDR3 protein, V gene, D gene, clone size, J gene. A D gene is named only where the DNA matches it firmly. Size is stated for part of the rows, as once, few or many counts, or as a class when the clone is expanded.

TGCAGCGTGAGACAATCGAGCAATCAGCCCCAGCATTTT | CSVRQSSNQPQHF | TRBV29-1 | . | . | TRBJ1-5
TGTGCCAGCAGCGTCCGGACAGGGGGATACAATGAGCAGTTCTTC | CASSVRTGGYNEQFF | TRBV7-9 | TRBD1 | . | TRBJ2-1
TGTGCCAGCAGTTTCTCCATCGACAGGACTCAAAACATTCAGTACTTC | CASSFSIDRTQNIQYF | TRBV6-5 | . | . | TRBJ2-4
TGTGCCACGAACAGGGGGCGCGGAGATACGCAGTATTTT | CATNRGRGDTQYF | TRBV6-1 | TRBD1 | . | TRBJ2-3
TGTGCCAGCAGTGAATCGATCAGAGGGCGCGGAGAGAACACTGAAGCTTTCTTT | CASSESIRGRGENTEAFF | TRBV6-1 | . | . | TRBJ1-1
TGTGCCAGCAGTCCCACCCTGTGGCAGAACACTGAAGCTTTCTTT | CASSPTLWQNTEAFF | TRBV27 | . | . | TRBJ1-1
TGTGCCAGCAGTCCAGGAGCCACAGATACGCAGTATTTT | CASSPGATDTQYF | TRBV28 | . | . | TRBJ2-3
TGTGCCAGCAGTTACTCGGCGAATCCCGGGGAGCTGTTTTTT | CASSYSANPGELFF | TRBV6-5 | . | . | TRBJ2-2
TGTGCCTGGAGTGATAGACAGGGTATCCAAAGCACAGATACGCAGTATTTT | CAWSDRQGIQSTDTQYF | TRBV30 | TRBD1 | . | TRBJ2-3
TGCAGTGCGAGAGACAGAGCCTACACCTTC | CSARDRAYTF | TRBV20-1 | . | . | TRBJ1-2
TGTGCCAGTAGTATAAGGGGTCGCGGGGGCACCGGGGAGCTGTTTTTT | CASSIRGRGGTGELFF | TRBV19 | TRBD2 | . | TRBJ2-2
TGTGCCTGGGCCAGGGGGCGCGCCTACGAGCAGTACTTC | CAWARGRAYEQYF | TRBV30 | TRBD1 | . | TRBJ2-7
TGTGCCAGCAGCTTAGTAAATAGCGGGACCGTGCAGTTCTTC | CASSLVNSGTVQFF | TRBV7-2 | TRBD2 | . | TRBJ2-1
TGTGCCAGCAGCTTGCCGGGAGGAGGGTACAATGAGCAGTTCTTC | CASSLPGGGYNEQFF | TRBV5-4 | TRBD2 | once | TRBJ2-1
TGTGCCAGCAGTTCAAACAGGGGGGACCAGCCCCAGCATTTT | CASSSNRGDQPQHF | TRBV27 | TRBD1 | . | TRBJ1-5
TGTGCCAGCAGTGAAAACAGGGCGTCTGGGGCCAACGTCCTGACTTTC | CASSENRASGANVLTF | TRBV6-1 | . | . | TRBJ2-6